This is a list of T cell receptor beta chains from one sample in a study of cytomegalovirus exposure and HLA in healthy donors. Data came from immunoSEQ multiplex PCR; TCRdb stores just in-frame clones and leaves some out. This table has about 130,000 clones, 89% appearing once. Sequenced: PBMCs. Source of these receptors: a woman in her late teens or twenties in good health and CMV-seronegative. Each CDR3 is given with its conserved first and last residue. The D gene is left open where the match is weak. Rows give clone size only sometimes, using once, few, many, or a class for an expanded clone.

cdr3_nt cdr3_aa clone_size j_call d_call cdr3_length v_call
TGCAGCGTTTTGACAGGGATAACCTACGAGCAGTACTTC CSVLTGITYEQYF NA TRBJ2-7 TRBD1 13 TRBV29-1
TGTGCCAGTTCGCTAGCGGAGGACTACGAGCAGTACTTC CASSLAEDYEQYF NA TRBJ2-7 TRBD2 13 TRBV19
TGTGCCAGCAGCTCTAGCGTTTACAATGAGCAGTTCTTC CASSSSVYNEQFF NA TRBJ2-1 NA 13 TRBV7-9
TGTGCCAGTAGTAAGGGACTATTCAATGAGCAGTTCTTC CASSKGLFNEQFF NA TRBJ2-1 TRBD2 13 TRBV19
TGTGCCAGCAGTCTAGCGGGAGCCTCGAGTGAGCAGTTCTTC CASSLAGASSEQFF few TRBJ2-1 TRBD2 14 TRBV6-6
TGTGCCAGCAGTGAACGACAGGCCTTT CASSERQAF NA TRBJ1-1 NA 9 TRBV6-1
TGCGCCAGCAGCTTGGGGGGACACAGCTACGAGCAGTACTTC CASSLGGHSYEQYF NA TRBJ2-7 NA 14 TRBV5-1
TGTGCCAGTAGTATCTACGTCGGGGGGAACACTGAAGCTTTCTTT CASSIYVGGNTEAFF NA TRBJ1-1 NA 15 TRBV19
TGTGCCAGCAGCAAAGCGGTAACAACAGTTTATAGCAATCAGCCCCAGCATTTT CASSKAVTTVYSNQPQHF NA TRBJ1-5 NA 18 TRBV21-1
TGTGCCAGCAGCCCTGGCTCGCGGGCAGATACGCAGTATTTT CASSPGSRADTQYF NA TRBJ2-3 NA 14 TRBV11-3
TGTGCTAGTGGCCTCGCGTCTCTGGACGAGCAGTACTTC CASGLASLDEQYF few TRBJ2-7 NA 13 TRBV12-5
TGTGCCAGCAGTTCGGCCCCCCCAGGGGCTACCGATGGCTACACCTTC CASSSAPPGATDGYTF NA TRBJ1-2 NA 16 TRBV27
TGTGCCAGCAGCTTGGTAGATGCTGGGGAGCTGTTTTTT CASSLVDAGELFF NA TRBJ2-2 NA 13 TRBV5-4
TGTGCCAGCAGGGACCGGGGCTCCTACGAGCAGTACTTC CASRDRGSYEQYF NA TRBJ2-7 NA 13 TRBV5-8
TGTGCCAGCAGCCCGGGACAGGGACCACCCTACGAGCAGTACTTC CASSPGQGPPYEQYF NA TRBJ2-7 TRBD1 15 TRBV4-2
TGTGCCAGCAGCTTAGGTGGACAGGGGTATGGCTACACCTTC CASSLGGQGYGYTF NA TRBJ1-2 TRBD1 14 TRBV13
TGTGCCTGGACGGGTGGGACAGGACCCTTCAATGAGCAGTTCTTC CAWTGGTGPFNEQFF NA TRBJ2-1 TRBD1 15 TRBV30